This T cell receptor beta chain was retrieved from a study of blood T cell repertoires in COVID-19. Background on the study: The study drew acute and convalescent COVID-19 samples from the United States, Italy and Spain. Sources were T cells, B-cell-depleted T cells, or PBMCs; the material itself was cDNA or gDNA.

Study processing details: Reference gene primer amplification yielded estimated nucleated cell counts. Assay used: immunoSEQ multiplex PCR; TCRdb lists only in-frame clones, some missing. V, J and clone size are those of that table, while D and trimming were read from the DNA. Of about 190,000 clones in the sample, roughly 80% are singletons; the top ten hold over 10%. The V end was cut by 4 bases, the J end by 7 bases, with 17 bases between. There are 14 residues in the CDR3. Germline-derived CDR1 and CDR2 are LGHDT and YNNKEL (reference sequence). Material: peripheral blood. The chain joins TRBV3-1 (or the pseudogene TRBV3-2) to TRBJ2-7; D is perhaps TRBD2 (6 bases). The TCR was taken from a woman in her forties or fifties with acute or convalescent COVID-19. CDR3 sequence: CASSPLARGMEQYF. As DNA, the CDR3 is TGTGCCAGCAGCCCACTAGCCCGGGGGATGGAGCAGTACTTC.